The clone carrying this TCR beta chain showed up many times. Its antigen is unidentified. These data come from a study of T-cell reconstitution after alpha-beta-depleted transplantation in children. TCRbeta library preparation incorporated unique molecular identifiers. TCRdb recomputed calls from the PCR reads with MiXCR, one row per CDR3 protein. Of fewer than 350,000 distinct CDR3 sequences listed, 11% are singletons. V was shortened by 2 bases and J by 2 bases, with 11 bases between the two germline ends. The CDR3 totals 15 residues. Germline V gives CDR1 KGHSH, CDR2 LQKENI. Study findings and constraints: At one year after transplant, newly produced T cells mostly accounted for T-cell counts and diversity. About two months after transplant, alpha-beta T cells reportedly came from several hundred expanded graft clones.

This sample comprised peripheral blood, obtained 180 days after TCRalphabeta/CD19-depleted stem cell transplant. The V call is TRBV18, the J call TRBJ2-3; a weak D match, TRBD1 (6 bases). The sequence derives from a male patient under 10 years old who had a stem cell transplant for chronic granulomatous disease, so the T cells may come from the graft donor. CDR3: CASSPAGVYTDTQYF. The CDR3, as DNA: TGTGCCAGCTCACCAGCAGGGGTATACACAGATACGCAGTATTTT.